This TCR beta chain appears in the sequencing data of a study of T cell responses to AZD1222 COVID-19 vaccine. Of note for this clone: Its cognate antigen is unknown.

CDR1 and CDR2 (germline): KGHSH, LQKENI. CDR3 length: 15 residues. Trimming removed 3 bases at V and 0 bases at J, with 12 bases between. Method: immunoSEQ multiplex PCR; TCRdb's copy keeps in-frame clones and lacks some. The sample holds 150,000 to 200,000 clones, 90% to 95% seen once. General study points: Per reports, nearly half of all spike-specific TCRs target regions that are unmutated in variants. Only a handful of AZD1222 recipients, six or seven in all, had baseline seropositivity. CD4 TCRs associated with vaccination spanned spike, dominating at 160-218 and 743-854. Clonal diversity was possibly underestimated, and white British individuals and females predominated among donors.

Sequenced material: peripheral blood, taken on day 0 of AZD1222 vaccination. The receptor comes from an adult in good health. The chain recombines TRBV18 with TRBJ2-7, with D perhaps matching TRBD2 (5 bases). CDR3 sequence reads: CASSPSREASYEQYF. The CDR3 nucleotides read TGTGCCAGCTCACCTTCCCGGGAAGCCTCCTACGAGCAGTACTTC. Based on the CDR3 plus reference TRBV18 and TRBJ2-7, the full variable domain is NAGVMQNPRHLVRRRGQEARLRCSPMKGHSHVYWYRQLPEEGLKFMVYLQKENIIDESGMPKERFSAEFPKEGPSILRIQQVVRGDSAAYFCASSPSREASYEQYFGPGTRLTVT.